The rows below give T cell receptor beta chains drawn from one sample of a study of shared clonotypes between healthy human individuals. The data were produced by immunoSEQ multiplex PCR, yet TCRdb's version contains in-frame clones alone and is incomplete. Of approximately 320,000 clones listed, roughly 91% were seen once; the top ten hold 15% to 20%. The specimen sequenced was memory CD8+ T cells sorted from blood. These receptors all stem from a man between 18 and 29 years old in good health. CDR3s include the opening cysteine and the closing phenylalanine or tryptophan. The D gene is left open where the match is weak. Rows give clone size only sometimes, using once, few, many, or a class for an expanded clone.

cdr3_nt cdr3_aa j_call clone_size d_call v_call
TGTGCCAGCAGCGAACCGGGAGGCTACACCTTC CASSEPGGYTF TRBJ1-2 NA NA TRBV9
TGTGCCAGCAGCGACCGACAGGGATCATCCTACAATGAGCAGTTCTTC CASSDRQGSSYNEQFF TRBJ2-1 NA TRBD1 TRBV28
TGTGCCAGCAGCCCGCGGACAGGGATCTATGGCTACACCTTC CASSPRTGIYGYTF TRBJ1-2 few TRBD1 TRBV7-6
TGTGCCAGCAGCTCTGGTGACAGGTTCACCTCTGGAAACACCATATATTTT CASSSGDRFTSGNTIYF TRBJ1-3 NA NA TRBV7-9
TGTGCCAGCAGCTTAGCGCATCTCCCACAGGGGGCCCTCGAGCAGTACTTC CASSLAHLPQGALEQYF TRBJ2-7 once TRBD1 TRBV7-2
TGCGCCAGCAGCGGTCCGACAGGACCCGGCACAGATACGCAGTATTTT CASSGPTGPGTDTQYF TRBJ2-3 NA NA TRBV5-1
TGTGCCAGCAGCGCAGGGTTCACTGAAGCTTTCTTT CASSAGFTEAFF TRBJ1-1 NA NA TRBV11-1
TGTGCCAGCAGCGGGGTAAATCAGCCCCAGCATTTT CASSGVNQPQHF TRBJ1-5 NA NA TRBV7-8
TGTGCCAGCAGCCTACGACAGGGCTGGTACGAGCAGTACTTC CASSLRQGWYEQYF TRBJ2-7 NA TRBD1 TRBV28
TGTGCCATCAGTGAGGGAAATGCCTACGAGCAGTACTTC CAISEGNAYEQYF TRBJ2-7 NA NA TRBV13
TGTGCCAGCAGTTTTGTGGGCTCGAACACCGGGGAGCTGTTTTTT CASSFVGSNTGELFF TRBJ2-2 NA NA TRBV28
TGTGCCAGCAGTCCCTCCCTCGGGACACTAGACTATGGCTACACCTTC CASSPSLGTLDYGYTF TRBJ1-2 NA NA TRBV27
TGTGCCAGCAGCTTGCCCCAGCAAGACTATGGCTACACCTTC CASSLPQQDYGYTF TRBJ1-2 NA NA TRBV5-6
TGTGCCAGCAGTTTATTATCTGGGGCGGTCGAGCAGTACTTC CASSLLSGAVEQYF TRBJ2-7 few NA TRBV28
TGCGCCAGCAGCCCCCGCACACATGAAAAACTGTTTTTT CASSPRTHEKLFF TRBJ1-4 NA NA TRBV5-1
TGTGCCAGCTCACCACTTCGGGACGCTTCCTACGAGCAGTACTTC CASSPLRDASYEQYF TRBJ2-7 few NA TRBV18
TGTGCCAGCACCCAATTGGAGGGGGTTAACAATGAGCAGTTCTTC CASTQLEGVNNEQFF TRBJ2-1 NA NA TRBV7-9
TGCGCCAGCAGCCCGTCCCGGGACAGGTCGGACGGCTACACCTTC CASSPSRDRSDGYTF TRBJ1-2 NA TRBD1 TRBV5-1
TGTGCCAGCAGCGCTGGAGACAGCAGCTCCTACGAGCAGTACTTC CASSAGDSSSYEQYF TRBJ2-7 NA NA TRBV9
TGCGCCAGCAGCCAAGATGTAGGGACTAGCGGGGTCTACGAGCAGTACTTC CASSQDVGTSGVYEQYF TRBJ2-7 NA TRBD2 TRBV4-1
TGTGCCAGCACCGCAACCCCCTTAGGGGCAGATACGCAGTATTTT CASTATPLGADTQYF TRBJ2-3 NA NA TRBV6-5
TGTGCCAGCAGCCACGGCTACAGGGTGAACAATCAGCCCCAGCATTTT CASSHGYRVNNQPQHF TRBJ1-5 NA NA TRBV28
TGTGCCAGCAGTTTAGGGTTCGGGAGGGTTGGCAATCAGCCCCAGCATTTT CASSLGFGRVGNQPQHF TRBJ1-5 NA NA TRBV27
TGTGCCAGCAGCGACGCGGTAACGAACACTGAAGCTTTCTTT CASSDAVTNTEAFF TRBJ1-1 few NA TRBV27
TGTGCCAGCAGCTTAGAAGGGAGGGGCATGAACACTGAAGCTTTCTTT CASSLEGRGMNTEAFF TRBJ1-1 NA NA TRBV7-2
TGCGCCAGCAGCCCCCGGACAGGGGGCGTCGACACTGAAGCTTTCTTT CASSPRTGGVDTEAFF TRBJ1-1 NA TRBD1 TRBV5-1
TGTGCCAGCAGCCCCAGCTTTGGAGGGGACCTTAATTCACCCCTCCACTTT CASSPSFGGDLNSPLHF TRBJ1-6 NA NA TRBV9
TGTGCCTCATGCCCGGGGGATCAGCCCCAGCATTTT CASCPGDQPQHF TRBJ1-5 NA NA TRBV2
TGTGCCAGCAGCCACCAGGGACAGAGAACTGAAGCTTTCTTT CASSHQGQRTEAFF TRBJ1-1 NA TRBD1 TRBV14
TGTGCCAGCAGTTTATCAGCCGGGGAGTTTAACTATGGCTACACCTTC CASSLSAGEFNYGYTF TRBJ1-2 NA NA TRBV27
TGTGCCAGCAGGACCACCCGGGACAGGGGGTATGAGCAGTTCTTC CASRTTRDRGYEQFF TRBJ2-1 NA TRBD1 TRBV11-2
TGCGCCAGCAGCTGGACAGGAGAGGAACCCTACGAGCAGTACTTC CASSWTGEEPYEQYF TRBJ2-7 once TRBD1 TRBV5-1
TGCGCCAGCAGCCTCCGACAGGGGACCTACGAGCAGTACTTC CASSLRQGTYEQYF TRBJ2-7 NA TRBD1 TRBV4-1
TGTGCCAGCAGCCGAGACAGGGGTTTCGACGAGCAGTACTTC CASSRDRGFDEQYF TRBJ2-7 NA TRBD1 TRBV7-9
TGTGCCAGCAGCCGCCGGGAAGTCTCTGGAAACACCATATATTTT CASSRREVSGNTIYF TRBJ1-3 NA NA TRBV5-4
TGTGCCTGGACACAGGGGGCCCTCCTCTCCGGGGAGCTGTTTTTT CAWTQGALLSGELFF TRBJ2-2 NA TRBD1 TRBV30
TGTGCCAGCAAAGGGGCTGGCACAGATACGCAGTATTTT CASKGAGTDTQYF TRBJ2-3 NA NA TRBV27
TGTGCCACCCGAGATGAAGGAACCTATAATTCACCCCTCCACTTT CATRDEGTYNSPLHF TRBJ1-6 NA NA TRBV6-1
TGTGCCAGCAGCTTAGTACTAGCGGGAGATAACGAGCAGTACTTC CASSLVLAGDNEQYF TRBJ2-7 NA TRBD2 TRBV7-2
TGCAGCCTAGGGGCTGGGGAAGAGTCTGAGCAGTTCTTC CSLGAGEESEQFF TRBJ2-1 few NA TRBV29-1
TGTGCCAGCAACCTCGACAGGGACCCAATCTCAGGGACCCAGTACTTC CASNLDRDPISGTQYF TRBJ2-5 NA TRBD1 TRBV7-9
TGTGCCAGCAGCCCGCTCGGCTATGAGCAGTTCTTC CASSPLGYEQFF TRBJ2-1 few NA TRBV5-4
TGTGCCAGCAGACCGGGACAGGGCTATGAGCAGTTCTTC CASRPGQGYEQFF TRBJ2-1 NA TRBD1 TRBV7-2
TGTGCCAGCAGCTTAAGGGGAACTGAAGCTTTCTTT CASSLRGTEAFF TRBJ1-1 NA NA TRBV7-9
TGTGCCAGCAGTGGTGACAGGGTCTACGAGCAGTACTTC CASSGDRVYEQYF TRBJ2-7 NA TRBD1 TRBV2
TGTGCCAGCAGTTTAAGTCTTAGCTCCTATAATTCACCCCTCCACTTT CASSLSLSSYNSPLHF TRBJ1-6 NA NA TRBV6-5
TGTGCCAGCAGTTACTTAAGCACAGATACGCAGTATTTT CASSYLSTDTQYF TRBJ2-3 NA NA TRBV6-6
TGCGCCAGCAGTGAGTCGGGACAGGCTGCCTACGAGCAGTACTTC CASSESGQAAYEQYF TRBJ2-7 NA TRBD1 TRBV10-1